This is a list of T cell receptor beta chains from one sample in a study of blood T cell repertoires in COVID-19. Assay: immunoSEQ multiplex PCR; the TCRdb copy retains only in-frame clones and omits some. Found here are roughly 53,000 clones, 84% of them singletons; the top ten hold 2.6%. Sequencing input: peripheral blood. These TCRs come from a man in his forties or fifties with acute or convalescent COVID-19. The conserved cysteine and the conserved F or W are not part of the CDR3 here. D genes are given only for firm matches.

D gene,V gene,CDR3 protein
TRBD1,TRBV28,AIGTGGKNEQF
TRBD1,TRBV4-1,ASRQGTEGGKNYGYT
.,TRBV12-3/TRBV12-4,ASSFDQGSPLH
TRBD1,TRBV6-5,ASSQGVSYEQY
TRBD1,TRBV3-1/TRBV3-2,ASSQGTGSTEAF
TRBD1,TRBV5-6,ASSLGPGQEAF
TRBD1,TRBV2,ASSVRTGGGELF
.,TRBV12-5,ASGWGRETQY
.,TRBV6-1,ASSEGRYIQY
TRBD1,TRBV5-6,ASSLYRGNSPLH
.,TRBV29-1,SVERGSNEQF
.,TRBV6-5,ASRRGGNQPQH
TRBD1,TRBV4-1,ASSQGQGRGNQPQH
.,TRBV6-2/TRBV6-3,ASSSALGGEKLF
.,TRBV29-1,SAGLGGRYGYT
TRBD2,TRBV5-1,ASPKSASGGCYEQY